This T cell receptor beta chain was found in a study of T cell responses to AZD1222 COVID-19 vaccine. Note on this clone: Its antigen is currently unknown.

V was pared by 8 bases and J by 2 bases, with 5 bases between. Germline loops: CDR1 MNHNY, CDR2 SVGAGI (reference sequence). CDR3 size: 11 residues. Here immunoSEQ multiplex PCR was the method, and the copy in TCRdb shows in-frame clones only, minus some. The table has 95,000 to 100,000 clones, more than 75% seen once; the top ten hold more than 15%. Study-level findings and limits: Repertoire sampling happened only post peak T cell response. Two doses of AZD1222 preceded a rise in Spike-specific TCR breadth and depth.

The rearrangement links TRBV6-6 to TRBJ2-3; D is uncertain. The sequence was obtained from an adult in good health. The sample in question was peripheral blood, obtained on day 0 of AZD1222 vaccination. Written as DNA, the CDR3 is TGTGCCAGCCATAACACAGATACGCAGTATTTT. This sequence encodes CASHNTDTQYF.